A single sample is the source of the 8 T cell receptor beta chains below, sequenced in a study of response to subunit inactivated influenza vaccine (dated by TCRdb to 2016 to 2018). The library relied on RT-PCR. For sequencing, an Illumina HiSeq 2500 was employed. The public reads were reanalyzed by TCRdb: fastp trimming at Q25, MiXCR alignment, in-frame beta chains only. Rows with one shared CDR3 protein collapse into an entry with the most common genes and DNA. A total of approximately 700,000 distinct CDR3 sequences appear in this sample, approximately 15% of them only once. The ten largest clones capture around 6.5% of the sample. This sample comprised PBMCs from blood, obtained less than 15 days before vaccination. Every receptor here comes from a man in his fifties or sixties who received an inactivated influenza vaccine. Donor details come from another sample of the same person, matched by shared clones.

In its sample, this clonotype was seen a few times. V and J are TRBV4-1 and TRBJ2-2; either TRBD1 or TRBD2 may fit D (6 bases each). Germline V gene data show CDR1 as MGHRA and CDR2 as YSYEKL. V lost 1 base to trimming and J lost 2 bases, with 14 bases between them. The length of the CDR3 is 17 residues. The CDR3 nucleotides read TGCGCCAGCAGCCAAGCCTCGGGGGCCTACAACACCGGGGAGCTGTTTTTT. This sequence encodes CASSQASGAYNTGELFF.

Only a few counts were recorded for this clonotype. The rearrangement joins TRBV4-3 to TRBJ1-1, with 9 nucleotides matching TRBD1. The CDR3 is 17 residues long. Germline V gene data show CDR1 as LGHNA and CDR2 as YSLEER. V trimming: 1 base; J trimming: 3 bases; junction bases outside the gene matches: 9. CDR3 residues: CASSQALTGGKDTEAFF. CDR3 sequence (DNA): TGCGCCAGCAGCCAAGCATTGACAGGGGGTAAAGACACTGAAGCTTTCTTT.

This clonotype was counted at least ten times. V gene TRBV20-1 combines with J gene TRBJ2-1, with D hard to call. The germline V gene has CDR1 DFQATT and CDR2 SNEGSKA (reference sequence). The CDR3 totals 9 residues. V was shortened by 5 bases and J by 9 bases, with 5 bases between the two germline ends. The CDR3 region has the DNA TGCAGTGCTGGGGTTGAGCAGTTCTTC. Its translation is CSAGVEQFF.

As regards this clonotype: Given a much more abundant clone one base away, this may be a read error. The V call is TRBV10-3, the J call TRBJ2-5, with D maybe TRBD2 (5 bases). The V end lost 7 bases, the J end lost 5 bases, and 11 bases lay between the germline ends. The CDR3 runs to 12 residues. Per germline, CDR1 ENHRY and CDR2 SYGVKD. The CDR3 DNA reads TGTGCCATCAAGGGAAGAGGGGAGACCCAGTACTTC. It translates to CAIKGRGETQYF.

The genes are TRBV4-2 and TRBJ2-5; 8 nucleotides match TRBD2. Germline V gene lookup returns CDR1 LGHNA and CDR2 YNFKEQ. V shed 2 bases and J 4 bases; nucleotides not matched to a gene: 9. The CDR3 sequence is 16 residues long. This chain's CDR3 is CASSQWRGATGETQYF. The CDR3 nucleotides read TGTGCCAGCAGCCAATGGCGGGGGGCTACGGGAGAGACCCAGTACTTC.

This clonotype has just a few counts. J is TRBJ2-3 and V is TRBV4-2, with a tentative D call TRBD2 (7 bases). V was shortened by 0 bases and J by 10 bases, with 20 bases between the two germline ends. CDR1 and CDR2 from the germline V gene are LGHNA and YNFKEQ. This CDR3 comprises 16 residues. The CDR3 spells CASSQEEWGGRRAQYF. Written as DNA, the CDR3 is TGTGCCAGCAGCCAAGAGGAGTGGGGGGGCCGCAGGGCGCAGTATTTT.

A remark on this clonotype: It may be a read error: a sequence one base away is much more abundant. The chain combines TRBV29-1 with TRBJ2-1; no clear D. The CDR3 contains 11 residues. Germline-derived CDR1 and CDR2 are SQVTM and ANQGSEA. CDR3 in DNA: TGCAGAGTAAGTAAGGTTGAGGAGCAGTTCTTC. Its translation is CRVSKVEEQFF.

The chain has TRBV7-3 and TRBJ2-2; maybe TRBD1 (6 bases). Germline CDR1 reads SGHTA; CDR2 reads FQGTGA. Between the trimmed V and J ends, which lost 0 bases and 5 bases, there was a span of 10 bases. The CDR3 sequence is 15 residues long. The CDR3 here is CASSLTGGGTGELFF. The CDR3 bases are TGTGCCAGCAGCTTAACAGGGGGTGGGACCGGGGAGCTGTTTTTT.